The TCR beta chain described here comes from a study of cytomegalovirus exposure and HLA in healthy donors. Study-wide results and limits: As was reported, the classifier diagnosed cytomegalovirus status with high specificity and sensitivity. Within an earlier analysis, most TCR beta V segments proved productive either about 87% or about 30% of the time.

The PCR contained 60 Vbeta and 13 Jbeta primers. TCRdb's table, derived via immunoSEQ multiplex PCR, lists solely in-frame clones and lacks some. The sample includes about 120,000 clones, 65% to 80% of them seen just once. CDR1 and CDR2 from the germline V gene are MNHEY and SMNVEV (reference sequence). The CDR3 is made up of 14 amino acids. V was clipped by 6 bases and J by 2 bases, with 14 bases between them. About this clone itself: Its antigen remains unidentified.

The sequence was obtained from a woman in her thirties or forties in good health and CMV-seropositive. The V and J genes are TRBV27 and TRBJ2-7; D is unclear. Sequenced input: PBMCs. The CDR3 reads CASSKETGPYEQYF. In DNA form, the CDR3 reads TGTGCCAGCAGCAAGGAAACTGGGCCCTACGAGCAGTACTTC.